The rows below give T cell receptor beta chains drawn from one sample of a study of shared clonotypes between healthy human individuals. The table came from immunoSEQ multiplex PCR; TCRdb's copy has only in-frame clones and leaves some out. The top ten hold 0.39% of the sample, which has 2.3 million or so clones, approximately 93% seen once. The source material was naive CD4+ T cells from PBMCs. The receptors derive from a man aged 18 to 29 in good health. Some clones in this sample may be carry-over from other donors' samples. Each CDR3 is given with its conserved first and last residue. Fields, in order: clone size, V gene, CDR3 protein. Rows may omit the clone size; those that give it use once, few, many or a size class.

-	TRBV6-5	CASSPTSGRFYEQYF
-	TRBV5-4	CASSLGGGTEAFF
-	TRBV11-1	CASSAGTLNYGYTF
-	TRBV18	CASSPMSYEQYF
few	TRBV25-1	CASSTTGDEAFF
-	TRBV5-1	CASSVLAGGTYEQYF
-	TRBV25-1	CASSEIGGTSHEQFF
-	TRBV10-3	CAIRRTGDEQFF
-	TRBV29-1	CSVARGVTGGTNEKLFF
-	TRBV28	CASSLLTGNTEAFF
few	TRBV4-2	CASSQSPGKNTEAFF
once	TRBV28	CASSLAAKAKNIQYF
-	TRBV2	CASNPTGGFAEAFF
-	TRBV2	CASSDGGDRGIGYTF
-	TRBV16	CASSQSNGNTEAFF
-	TRBV7-3	CASSFGQGNEQFF
-	TRBV28	CASGGKPSVIGETQYF
-	TRBV10-3	CAISDSQYEQYF
-	TRBV18	CASSPQTGNNEQYF
-	TRBV7-3	CASSLSGTGNTEAFF
-	TRBV5-4	CASSLASEMNTEAFF
-	TRBV6-6	CASLPEGAANEQFF
-	TRBV5-1	CASSLGSGTLYEQYF
-	TRBV5-1	CASSLAATSGNTIYF
-	TRBV7-2	CASGTGIPYEQYF
-	TRBV12-2	CASRIRGGDSNQPQHF
-	TRBV15	CATSRPGQGARGYTF
-	TRBV19	CASNSHDSGNQPQHF
-	TRBV30	CAWSVSGLQDEQFF
-	TRBV30	CAWSVLGKPWNF
-	TRBV6-1	CASAEGAYQPQHF
-	TRBV27	CASSGDTYEQYF
-	TRBV6-6	CASTHRELEKLFF
-	TRBV5-4	CASSAKTGGSYNEQFF
-	TRBV5-4	CASCRAVDTDTQYF
-	TRBV6-1	CASSVAHAAYGYTF
-	TRBV19	CASSTSRTANPWFGANVLTF
-	TRBV4-3	CASSRKDRLNTEAFF
-	TRBV15	CATSRDYANVWYF
-	TRBV28	CASSPNLSTDTQYF
-	TRBV7-8	CASSLGTSGLSYEQYF
-	TRBV6-1	CASSEYQYGSREDTQYF
-	TRBV6-1	CASSFGGSTDTQYF